Following are 3 T cell receptor beta chains from one sample sequenced in a study of blood T cell repertoires in COVID-19. Libraries were prepared by immunoSEQ multiplex PCR; TCRdb keeps only in-frame clonotypes and omits some of them. The sample records approximately 17,000 clones, about 89% being singletons. Sequencing input: peripheral blood. Receptors were obtained from a man aged 55 to 70 with acute or convalescent COVID-19.

The chain carries TRBV19 and TRBJ2-2; TRBD2 agrees at 12 bases. Germline values: CDR1 LNHDA, CDR2 SQIVND (reference sequence). This CDR3 is built from 15 residues. J lost 7 bases, V lost 4 bases, and 4 bases had no gene match. The DNA of the CDR3 is TGTGCCAGTAGTAACCTAGCGGGAGGGCACGGGGAGCTGTTTTTT. It is translated as CASSNLAGGHGELFF.

The sample holds one count of this clone. The chain combines TRBV19 with TRBJ2-1; TRBD1 matches at 7 bases. This CDR3 has 13 residues. In germline, CDR1 is LNHDA, CDR2 SQIVND (reference sequence). The junction had 7 bases not matched to a gene; V was cut back by 2 bases and J by 12 bases. The CDR3 bases are TGTGCCAGTAGTATAAACAGGGGAAGTAGGCAGTTCTTC. Its protein product is CASSINRGSRQFF.

The CDR3 loop reads CASSSTGGYNEQFF. DNA of the CDR3: TGTGCCAGCAGTTCGACAGGGGGCTACAATGAGCAGTTCTTC. This chain connects TRBV27 to TRBJ2-1, with 9 positions matching TRBD1. Losses at the gene ends were 4 bases for V and 3 bases for J; bases not matched to a gene: 1. From germline, CDR1 is MNHEY and CDR2 SMNVEV (reference sequence). The CDR3 extends over 14 amino acids.